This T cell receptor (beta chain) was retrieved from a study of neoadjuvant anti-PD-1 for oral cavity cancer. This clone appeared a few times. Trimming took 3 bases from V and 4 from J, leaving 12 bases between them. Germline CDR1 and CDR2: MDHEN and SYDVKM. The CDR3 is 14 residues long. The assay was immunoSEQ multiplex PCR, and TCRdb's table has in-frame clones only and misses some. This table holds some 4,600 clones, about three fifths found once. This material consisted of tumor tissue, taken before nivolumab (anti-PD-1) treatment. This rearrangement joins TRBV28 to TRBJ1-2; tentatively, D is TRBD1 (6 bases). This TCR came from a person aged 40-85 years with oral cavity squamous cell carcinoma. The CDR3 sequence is CASSFRTAVYGYTF. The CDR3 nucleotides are TGTGCCAGCAGTTTTAGGACAGCGGTCTATGGCTACACCTTC.